The source of this T cell receptor beta chain is a study of T cell responses to AZD1222 COVID-19 vaccine. Overall study results and limits: The peak T cell response came first, and repertoires were sampled only after it.

Libraries were prepared by immunoSEQ multiplex PCR; TCRdb keeps only in-frame clonotypes and omits some of them. The data contain about 110,000 clones, 86% of them seen just once; the ten biggest clones take up about 3%. Per the germline V gene, CDR1 is LGHNA and CDR2 is YNFKEQ. The CDR3 totals 16 residues. The V end lost 1 base, the J end lost 0 bases, and 11 bases lay between the germline ends. As to this clone: What it binds is not known.

J is TRBJ2-3 and V is TRBV4-2; D uncertain. Sample: peripheral blood, taken on day 0 of AZD1222 vaccination. The sequence derives from an adult in good health. Here the CDR3 reads CASSQGAYSSTDTQYF. CDR3 DNA sequence: TGTGCCAGCAGCCAAGGAGCGTACTCTAGCACAGATACGCAGTATTTT.